The clone carrying this T cell receptor (beta chain) was observed a few times. These data are taken from a study of T cells in Graves' hyperthyroidism and ophthalmopathy. Using RNA transcripts as the source, TCR beta CDR3 regions were amplified. The HTBI primer set drove a first-round RT-PCR of the TCR CDR3. Via MiXCR, TCRdb re-called the multiplex PCR reads, giving one row per CDR3 protein. Here the sample spans about 520,000 distinct CDR3 sequences, around 21% being singletons. If no ophthalmopathy progression occurred within 18 months, Graves' hyperthyroidism was stable. CDR3 length: 13 amino acids. Germline values: CDR1 MDHEN, CDR2 SYDVKM. Trimming left V 8 bases short and J 3 bases short, with 11 bases between.

The chain combines TRBV28 with TRBJ1-5, with D unclear. The TCR originated in a man younger than 30 with Graves' hyperthyroidism. Input material: blood. CDR3 in amino acids: CASELGNNQPQHF. CDR3 DNA sequence: TGTGCCAGCGAATTAGGGAACAATCAGCCCCAGCATTTT.